This entry lists 8 T cell receptor beta chains sequenced from one sample in a study of blood T cell repertoires in COVID-19. Sequencing used immunoSEQ multiplex PCR; TCRdb keeps in-frame clones, though not all of them. The sample lists roughly 85,000 clones, roughly 89% seen once, with 25% to 30% in the top ten. Specimen: peripheral blood. Receptors were obtained from a man aged 50-59 years with active or convalescent COVID-19.

This clone was found a few times. This chain connects TRBV19 to TRBJ2-3; 8 nucleotides match TRBD1. From germline, CDR1 is LNHDA and CDR2 SQIVND (reference sequence). This CDR3 region has 15 residues. The junction had 7 bases not matched to a gene; V was cut back by 4 bases and J by 4 bases. As DNA, the CDR3 is TGTGCCAGTAGTACCCGGACAGGGTTTCCAGATACGCAGTATTTT. Translation: CASSTRTGFPDTQYF.

The chain is built from TRBV5-1 and TRBJ2-1, with a tentative D call TRBD2 (7 bases). Trimming removed 7 bases at V and 2 bases at J, with 16 bases between. The CDR3 consists of 15 residues. Per germline, CDR1 SGHRS and CDR2 YFSETQ. CDR3 in DNA: TGCGCCAGCGGGTTGGGGGGGCTGACCTACAATGAGCAGTTCTTC. This translates into CASGLGGLTYNEQFF.

The chain carries TRBV5-1 and TRBJ2-7; D may be TRBD1 (6 bases). V dropped 0 bases and J dropped 2 bases, with 15 bases sitting between them. The V gene's germline CDR1 is SGHRS and CDR2 YFSETQ. The CDR3 loop spans 16 amino acids. CDR3 sequence: CASSLDGGTPPYEQYF. In DNA, the CDR3 is TGCGCCAGCAGCTTGGATGGGGGCACCCCCCCCTACGAGCAGTACTTC. Supplemented by reference TRBV5-1 and TRBJ2-7, the full variable domain reads KAGVTQTPRYLIKTRGQQVTLSCSPISGHRSVSWYQQTPGQGLQFLFEYFSETQRNKGNFPGRFSGRQFSNSRSEMNVSTLELGDSALYLCASSLDGGTPPYEQYFGPGTRLTVT.

The chain carries TRBV12-3 or TRBV12-4 and TRBJ1-2; 7 bases map to TRBD1. V dropped 5 bases and J dropped 2; count of bases not matched to a gene: 2. The CDR3 contains 13 residues. As DNA, the CDR3 is TGTGCCAGCAGTAGGACAGGCAACTATGGCTACACCTTC. This encodes CASSRTGNYGYTF.

The chain recombines TRBV7-2 with TRBJ2-5; 15 bases align to TRBD2. The length of the CDR3 is 16 residues. Trimming took 5 bases from V and 4 from J; bases not matched to a gene: 5. Germline lookup yields CDR1 SGHTA and CDR2 FQGNSA. CDR3 protein: CASSTGLAGGRETQYF. The CDR3 DNA is TGTGCCAGCAGCACTGGACTAGCGGGGGGGCGAGAGACCCAGTACTTC.

V is TRBV6-4 and J is TRBJ2-1; no reliable D call. The V end was cut by 8 bases, the J end by 0 bases, with 14 bases between. Germline V CDR1 and CDR2: MRHNA, SNTAGT. This CDR3 has 15 residues. The CDR3 region has the DNA TGTGCCAGCGCGATAGAACAGAGCTCCTACAATGAGCAGTTCTTC. It codes for CASAIEQSSYNEQFF.

This sequence joins TRBV6-4 and TRBJ1-1; TRBD1 matches 11 bases. Germline CDR1 is MRHNA and CDR2 is SNTAGT. The CDR3 covers 16 residues. J was trimmed by 1 base and V by 2 bases; bases with no gene match: 3. CDR3: CASSDQGQGENTEAFF. As DNA, the CDR3 is TGTGCCAGCAGTGACCAGGGACAGGGGGAGAACACTGAAGCTTTCTTT.

This clone was seen a handful of times. The chain has TRBV5-4 and TRBJ2-2, with 7 bases lining up with TRBD1. Germline values: CDR1 SGHNT, CDR2 YYREEE (reference sequence). Germline trimming cut 1 base from V and 2 bases from J; bases unmatched to any gene: 5. CDR3 size: 16 residues. The CDR3 DNA is TGTGCCAGCAGCTTGAAACGGGACAGCAACACCGGGGAGCTGTTTTTT. It specifies CASSLKRDSNTGELFF.